The 23 T cell receptor beta chains given below trace back to one sample, sequenced in a study of cytomegalovirus exposure and HLA in healthy donors. Use of 60 Vbeta and 13 Jbeta primers characterized the PCR. Sequenced by immunoSEQ multiplex PCR; TCRdb stores in-frame clones only, minus some. The sample lists about 190,000 clones, 79% occurring once. The sequenced sample consisted of PBMCs. The receptor set was obtained from a woman under 30 in good health and CMV-seronegative.

The V gene is TRBV4-3, the J gene TRBJ2-2; D perhaps matches TRBD2 (6 bases). In germline, CDR1 is LGHNA, CDR2 YSLEER. The CDR3 length is 17 residues. Trimming shortened V by 0 bases and J by 4 bases, and 15 bases separated the two germline ends. The CDR3: CASSQDGTGEGTGELFF. The CDR3 nucleotides read TGCGCCAGCAGCCAAGATGGGACGGGAGAAGGCACCGGGGAGCTGTTTTTT.

The rearrangement links TRBV10-2 to TRBJ1-1, with D tentatively TRBD1 (6 bases). Germline values: CDR1 WSHSY, CDR2 SAAADI. The V end was cut by 8 bases, the J end by 5 bases, with 18 bases between. The CDR3 runs to 14 residues. CDR3 region: CASLAGAFGTEAFF. The CDR3 region has the DNA TGCGCCAGCCTGGCGGGGGCGTTTGGAACTGAAGCTTTCTTT.

CDR3 loop: CASSLGQVDTGELFF. The CDR3, as DNA: TGCGCCAGCAGCTTGGGACAGGTCGACACCGGGGAGCTGTTTTTT. The rearrangement uses TRBV5-1 and TRBJ2-2; weak D call: TRBD1 (6 bases). Trimming cost V 0 bases and J 3 bases, with 9 bases left between them. The V gene's germline CDR1 is SGHRS and CDR2 YFSETQ. The CDR3 sequence is 15 residues long.

The chain joins TRBV11-2 to TRBJ1-1; D remains unclear. CDR3 length: 18 residues. CDR1 is SGHAT, CDR2 FQNNGV, per germline. Trimming shortened V by 4 bases and J by 6 bases, and 27 bases separated the two germline ends. CDR3 coding DNA: TGTGCCAGCAGCTCAAAAACGGTCAGGAGAGGAGGAGAACCTGAAGCTTTCTTT. This gives the protein CASSSKTVRRGGEPEAFF.

The chain employs TRBV6-5 and TRBJ2-7; TRBD2 is a possible D gene (6 bases). Germline V gene lookup returns CDR1 MNHEY and CDR2 SVGAGI. The CDR3 consists of 15 residues. Trimming took 6 bases from V and 0 from J, leaving 15 bases between them. The CDR3 DNA is TGTGCCAGCAGCCTCCGGGACGGGAGCTCCTACGAGCAGTACTTC. Residues: CASSLRDGSSYEQYF.

This clone was recorded a few times. J is TRBJ2-1 and V is TRBV7-8; 9 bases align to TRBD1. V was pared by 4 bases and J by 0 bases, with 4 bases of the junction left unmatched. The germline gives CDR1 SGHVS, CDR2 FQNEAQ. The CDR3 loop spans 16 amino acids. The CDR3 sequence: CASSSGQGSSYNEQFF. CDR3 DNA: TGTGCCAGCAGCTCCGGACAGGGGAGCTCCTACAATGAGCAGTTCTTC.

The sample holds one count of this clone. The chain carries TRBV19 and TRBJ1-5; 10 positions agree with TRBD1. Unmatched junction bases numbered 13, after V lost 8 bases and J lost 3 bases. Per the germline V gene, CDR1 is LNHDA and CDR2 is SQIVND (reference sequence). The CDR3 is made up of 17 amino acids. The DNA of the CDR3 is TGTGCCAGTCGCACCAGACAGGGGGCGTCTCTCAATCAGCCCCAGCATTTT. It codes for CASRTRQGASLNQPQHF.

This rearrangement joins TRBV5-1 to TRBJ2-5; 8 bases are a match to TRBD1. V shed 4 bases and J 4 bases; nucleotides not matched to a gene: 0. The CDR3 is 12 amino acids. CDR1 SGHRS and CDR2 YFSETQ come from the germline V gene. In nucleotides, the CDR3 is TGCGCCAGCAGCGGACAGGGAGAGACCCAGTACTTC. Residues: CASSGQGETQYF.

V usage is TRBV5-6 and J usage is TRBJ1-4, with D perhaps TRBD1 (5 bases). CDR3 length equals 17 residues. V gave up 0 bases and J gave up 0 bases, with 12 bases separating them. Germline CDR1 and CDR2: SGHDT and YYEEEE. The CDR3 DNA reads TGTGCCAGCAGCTTGGCCCTGGACACAGCAACTAATGAAAAACTGTTTTTT. Amino acids: CASSLALDTATNEKLFF.

The V gene is TRBV27, the J gene TRBJ1-5, with 9 positions matching TRBD1. The CDR3 is made up of 16 amino acids. Germline V gene data show CDR1 as MNHEY and CDR2 as SMNVEV (reference sequence). V gave up 5 bases and J gave up 5 bases; unmatched junction bases: 10. The CDR3 is CASSPNRGLWDQPQHF. In nucleotides, the CDR3 is TGTGCCAGCAGTCCAAACAGGGGGCTGTGGGATCAGCCCCAGCATTTT.

J is TRBJ1-1 and V is TRBV9, with TRBD1 identical over 8 bases. V was pared by 4 bases and J by 3 bases, with 8 bases of the junction left unmatched. CDR1 and CDR2 from the germline V gene are SGDLS and YYNGEE. The CDR3 consists of 15 residues. In DNA form, the CDR3 reads TGTGCCAGCAGCCCAAGCAGGGGGCTCGACACTGAAGCTTTCTTT. Translating gives CASSPSRGLDTEAFF.

CDR3 DNA: TGTGCCACCTCGAAGACAGGGAGCTCCTACGAGCAGTACTTC. Amino acids: CATSKTGSSYEQYF. This rearrangement joins TRBV19 to TRBJ2-7; 7 nucleotides line up with TRBD1. Per the germline V gene, CDR1 is LNHDA and CDR2 is SQIVND (reference sequence). The CDR3 extends over 14 amino acids. V dropped 10 bases and J dropped 0; count of bases not matched to a gene: 9.

In DNA, the CDR3 is TGCGCCAGCAGCCAAGATAGCCGGGGGGCTAACACTGAAGCTTTCTTT. It codes for CASSQDSRGANTEAFF. The gene calls are TRBV4-3 and TRBJ1-1, with D maybe TRBD1 (6 bases). Per the germline V gene, CDR1 is LGHNA and CDR2 is YSLEER. The length of the CDR3 is 16 residues. Trimming pared 0 bases from V and 2 bases from J, leaving 13 bases between.

The rearrangement joins TRBV7-2 to TRBJ2-5; no clear D. V gave up 1 base and J gave up 2 bases, with 5 bases separating them. The CDR3 is 13 residues long. CDR1 is SGHTA and CDR2 is FQGNSA in the germline V gene. The CDR3 DNA reads as TGTGCCAGCAGCTTAGACAGTCAAGAGACCCAGTACTTC. Residues: CASSLDSQETQYF.

This clone was seen only a few times. The rearrangement joins TRBV7-9 to TRBJ2-7, with a weak D call TRBD1 (6 bases). V was cut by 8 bases and J by 2 bases, with 19 bases left in between. This CDR3 comprises 15 residues. The germline CDR1 and CDR2 sequences are SEHNR and FQNEAQ (reference sequence). Here the CDR3 DNA reads TGTGCCAGCTCAAGGGACAAGGACGGAGCCTACGAGCAGTACTTC. Translated, it gives CASSRDKDGAYEQYF.

The rearrangement links TRBV11-1 to TRBJ2-1; perhaps TRBD2 as D (6 bases). The CDR3 runs to 14 residues. CDR1 and CDR2 (germline): SGHAT, FQDESV (reference sequence). Trimming left V 4 bases short and J 7 bases short, with 14 bases between. In nucleotides, the CDR3 is TGTGCCAGCAGCTCCCGGGAGCTTGGGAATGAGCAGTTCTTC. Its translation is CASSSRELGNEQFF.

The chain is built from TRBV5-5 and TRBJ2-7, with D perhaps TRBD2 (6 bases). V was shortened by 0 bases and J by 5 bases, with 18 bases between the two germline ends. The V gene's germline CDR1 is SGHKS and CDR2 YYEKEE (reference sequence). The CDR3 is made up of 16 amino acids. The CDR3 reads CASSLEGWGVGDEQYF. The CDR3 DNA reads as TGTGCCAGCAGCTTGGAGGGGTGGGGGGTAGGCGACGAGCAGTACTTC.

The gene calls are TRBV9 and TRBJ1-2; tentative D call: TRBD1 (6 bases). The V end lost 3 bases, the J end lost 4 bases, and 13 bases lay between the germline ends. CDR1 is SGDLS and CDR2 is YYNGEE in the germline V gene. The CDR3 is 14 amino acids. The CDR3 nucleotides read TGTGCCAGCAGCGAGGGGGGGGCCAGCTATGGCTACACCTTC. This gives the protein CASSEGGASYGYTF.

The rearrangement uses TRBV5-4 and TRBJ2-7, with 10 bases lining up with TRBD1. The CDR3 sequence is 16 residues long. Germline V gives CDR1 SGHNT, CDR2 YYREEE (reference sequence). Unmatched junction bases numbered 11, after V lost 4 bases and J lost 4 bases. The CDR3 region has the DNA TGTGCCAGCAGCCCCTCCACCGGGACAGGGGTGTACGAGCAGTACTTC. Translation: CASSPSTGTGVYEQYF.

The chain has TRBV5-1 and TRBJ1-6; D remains ambiguous. Trimming stripped 2 bases from V and 0 bases from J, with 15 bases between. Looked up from germline, CDR1 is SGHRS and CDR2 is YFSETQ. CDR3 size: 18 residues. The CDR3 sequence is CASSFEPAASSYNSPLHF. Here the CDR3 DNA reads TGCGCCAGCAGCTTCGAGCCGGCGGCTAGCTCCTATAATTCACCCCTCCACTTT. The complete variable domain, with remaining parts taken from reference TRBV5-1 and TRBJ1-6, reads KAGVTQTPRYLIKTRGQQVTLSCSPISGHRSVSWYQQTPGQGLQFLFEYFSETQRNKGNFPGRFSGRQFSNSRSEMNVSTLELGDSALYLCASSFEPAASSYNSPLHFGNGTRLTVT.

This rearrangement joins TRBV28 to TRBJ2-7; tentatively, D is TRBD1 (5 bases). Trimming took 6 bases from V and 6 from J, leaving 6 bases between them. CDR1 MDHEN and CDR2 SYDVKM come from the germline V gene. This CDR3 is 10 amino acids long. The CDR3, as DNA: TGTGCCAGCAGGGGGCCCGAGCAGTACTTC. Translating it yields CASRGPEQYF.

The chain combines TRBV7-2 with TRBJ2-1; TRBD2 agrees at 7 bases. The CDR3 consists of 15 residues. V dropped 5 bases and J dropped 5; count of bases not matched to a gene: 9. From germline, CDR1 is SGHTA and CDR2 FQGNSA. The CDR3 bases are TGTGCCAGCAGCCCTGAAGGACTAGTCAACAATGAGCAGTTCTTC. Protein: CASSPEGLVNNEQFF.

The rearrangement joins TRBV5-8 to TRBJ1-2, with 9 bases fitting TRBD1. Trimming at V came to 0 bases and at J to 7 bases, leaving 7 bases not matched to a gene. Germline CDR1 and CDR2: SGHTS and YDEGEE. The CDR3 is 15 residues long. The CDR3 spells CASSLVRGQGVGYTF. The CDR3 bases are TGTGCCAGCAGCTTGGTTCGGGGACAGGGAGTTGGCTACACCTTC.